The 6 T cell receptor beta chains below come from one sample, sequenced in a study of shared clonotypes between healthy human individuals. Sequencing used immunoSEQ multiplex PCR; TCRdb keeps in-frame clones, though not all of them. The data show some 380,000 clones, with about 96% seen just once and around 0.3% held by the top ten. Sample: memory CD8+ T cells sorted from blood. Subset described: CD45RO+ cells pooled with CCR7-negative TemRA cells. These receptors came from a man aged 30 to 45 in good health.

The genes are TRBV7-3 and TRBJ2-5, with TRBD1 matching over 7 bases. Germline lookup yields CDR1 SGHTA and CDR2 FQGTGA. CDR3 length: 15 amino acids. Trimming cost V 6 bases and J 4 bases; bases outside gene matches: 11. CDR3 nucleotides: TGTGCCAGCAGACTCAACAGGGGCGGGTTAGAGACCCAGTACTTC. Translation: CASRLNRGGLETQYF.

The genes are TRBV5-1 and TRBJ2-5; 8 bases are a match to TRBD1. From germline, CDR1 is SGHRS and CDR2 YFSETQ. The ends lost 3 bases at V and 7 bases at J; junction bases unmatched: 5. The CDR3 consists of 13 residues. CDR3: CASSWETGATQYF. CDR3 nucleotide sequence: TGCGCCAGCAGCTGGGAGACAGGGGCGACCCAGTACTTC.

This clone has a handful of counts. The chain employs TRBV27 and TRBJ1-1, with D possibly matching TRBD1 (5 bases). The CDR3 has 15 residues. Germline V gene sequence: CDR1 MNHEY, CDR2 SMNVEV (reference sequence). V lost 0 bases and J 1 base, leaving 9 bases between the germline ends. The CDR3 coding sequence is TGTGCCAGCAGTTTATCGGGACGCACGAACACTGAAGCTTTCTTT. Amino acids: CASSLSGRTNTEAFF.

The chain recombines TRBV27 with TRBJ2-3; unclear D gene. Germline V CDR1 and CDR2: MNHEY, SMNVEV (reference sequence). Trimming shortened V by 7 bases and J by 1 base, and 6 bases separated the two germline ends. CDR3 length equals 12 residues. Here the CDR3 DNA reads TGTGCCAGCATTGGAGGCACAGATACGCAGTATTTT. Translated: CASIGGTDTQYF.

The rearrangement links TRBV6-5 to TRBJ1-3; TRBD1 is a possible D gene (5 bases). The CDR3 runs 16 residues. The germline V gene has CDR1 MNHEY and CDR2 SVGAGI. V was clipped by 0 bases and J by 10 bases, with 19 bases between them. The CDR3 loop is CASSYSNGRRGGTIYF. The CDR3 coding sequence is TGTGCCAGCAGTTACTCGAACGGCCGGCGGGGGGGGACCATATATTTT.

J is TRBJ1-2 and V is TRBV6-6; 7 positions match TRBD1. The CDR3 loop spans 14 amino acids. The V and J ends lost 4 bases and 8 bases, in that order; junction bases with no gene match: 10. Germline V gene lookup returns CDR1 MNHNY and CDR2 SVGAGI (reference sequence). The CDR3 loop reads CASSSRFRGGGYTF. The CDR3, as DNA: TGTGCCAGCAGTTCCAGGTTCAGGGGGGGAGGCTACACCTTC.